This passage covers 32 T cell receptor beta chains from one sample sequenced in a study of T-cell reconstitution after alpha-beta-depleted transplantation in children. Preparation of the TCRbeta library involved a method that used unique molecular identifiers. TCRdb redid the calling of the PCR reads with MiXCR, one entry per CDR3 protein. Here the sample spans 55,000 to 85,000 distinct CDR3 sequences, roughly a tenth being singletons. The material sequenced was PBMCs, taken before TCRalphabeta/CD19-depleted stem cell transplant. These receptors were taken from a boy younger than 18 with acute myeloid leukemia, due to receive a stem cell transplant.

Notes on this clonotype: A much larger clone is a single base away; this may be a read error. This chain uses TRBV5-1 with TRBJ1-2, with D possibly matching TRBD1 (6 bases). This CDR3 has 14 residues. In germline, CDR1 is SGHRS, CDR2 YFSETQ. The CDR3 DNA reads TGCGCCAGGAGCTTGGACAGTACTAACTATGGCTACACCTTC. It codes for CARSLDSTNYGYTF.

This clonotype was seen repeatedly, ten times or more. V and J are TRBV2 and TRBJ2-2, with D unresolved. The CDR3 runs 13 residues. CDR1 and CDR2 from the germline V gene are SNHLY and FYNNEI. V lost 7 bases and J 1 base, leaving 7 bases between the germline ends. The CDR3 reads CASMSENTGELFF. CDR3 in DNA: TGTGCCAGCATGTCGGAGAACACCGGGGAGCTGTTTTTT.

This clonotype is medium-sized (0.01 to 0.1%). The CDR3 DNA sequence: TGCAGTGCTAGAGATACGTCGTCGGGGGGTTTGTATAATTCACCCCTCCACTTT. Translating gives CSARDTSSGGLYNSPLHF. The chain recombines TRBV20-1 with TRBJ1-6, with a tentative D call TRBD1 (5 bases). Germline CDR1 DFQATT, CDR2 SNEGSKA (reference sequence). V shed 0 bases and J shed 4 bases, with 19 bases lying between them. This CDR3 spans 18 amino acids.

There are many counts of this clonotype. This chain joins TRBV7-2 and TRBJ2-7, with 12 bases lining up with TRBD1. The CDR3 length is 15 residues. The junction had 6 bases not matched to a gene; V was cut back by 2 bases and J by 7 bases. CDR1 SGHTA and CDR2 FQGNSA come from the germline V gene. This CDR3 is CASSLMGQGAGEQYF. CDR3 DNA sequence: TGTGCCAGCAGCTTAATGGGACAGGGGGCGGGTGAGCAGTACTTC.

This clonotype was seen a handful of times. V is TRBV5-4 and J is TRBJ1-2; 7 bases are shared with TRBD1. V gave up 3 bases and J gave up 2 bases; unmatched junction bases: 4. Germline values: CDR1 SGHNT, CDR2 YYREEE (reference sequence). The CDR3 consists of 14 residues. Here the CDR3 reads CASSSRTGNYGYTF. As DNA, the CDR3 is TGTGCCAGCAGCTCCCGGACAGGAAACTATGGCTACACCTTC.

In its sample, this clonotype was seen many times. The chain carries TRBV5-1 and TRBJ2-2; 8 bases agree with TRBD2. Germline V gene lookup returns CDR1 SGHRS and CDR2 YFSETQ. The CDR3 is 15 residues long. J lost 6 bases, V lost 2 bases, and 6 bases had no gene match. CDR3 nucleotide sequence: TGCGCCAGCAGCTTCGGACGGGGGGGCCCCGGGGAGCTGTTTTTT. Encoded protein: CASSFGRGGPGELFF.

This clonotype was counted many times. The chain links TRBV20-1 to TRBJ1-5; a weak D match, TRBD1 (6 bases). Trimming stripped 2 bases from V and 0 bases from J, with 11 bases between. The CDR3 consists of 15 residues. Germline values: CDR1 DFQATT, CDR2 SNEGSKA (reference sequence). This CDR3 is CSARRGSFSNQPQHF. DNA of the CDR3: TGCAGTGCTAGAAGGGGGAGCTTTAGCAATCAGCCCCAGCATTTT.

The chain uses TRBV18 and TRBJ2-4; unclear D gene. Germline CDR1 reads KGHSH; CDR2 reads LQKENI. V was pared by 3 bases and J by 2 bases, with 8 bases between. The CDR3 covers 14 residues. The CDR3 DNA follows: TGTGCCAGCTCACCTGAACAGCCCAAAAACATTCAGTACTTC. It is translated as CASSPEQPKNIQYF. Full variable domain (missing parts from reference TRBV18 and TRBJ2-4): NAGVMQNPRHLVRRRGQEARLRCSPMKGHSHVYWYRQLPEEGLKFMVYLQKENIIDESGMPKERFSAEFPKEGPSILRIQQVVRGDSAAYFCASSPEQPKNIQYFGAGTRLSVL.

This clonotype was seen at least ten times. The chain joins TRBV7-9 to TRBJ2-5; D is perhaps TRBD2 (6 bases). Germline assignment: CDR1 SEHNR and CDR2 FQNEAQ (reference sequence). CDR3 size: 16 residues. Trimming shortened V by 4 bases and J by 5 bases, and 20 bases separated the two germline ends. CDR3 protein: CASSSIPGPGGETQYF. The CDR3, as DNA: TGTGCCAGCAGCTCGATTCCGGGCCCTGGAGGGGAGACCCAGTACTTC.

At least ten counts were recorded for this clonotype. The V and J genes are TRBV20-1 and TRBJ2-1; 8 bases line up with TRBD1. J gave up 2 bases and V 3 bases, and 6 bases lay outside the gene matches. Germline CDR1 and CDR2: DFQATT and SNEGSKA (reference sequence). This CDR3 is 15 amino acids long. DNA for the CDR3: TGCAGTGCTAGTGACTCGGACAGGGCCTACAATGAGCAGTTCTTC. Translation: CSASDSDRAYNEQFF.

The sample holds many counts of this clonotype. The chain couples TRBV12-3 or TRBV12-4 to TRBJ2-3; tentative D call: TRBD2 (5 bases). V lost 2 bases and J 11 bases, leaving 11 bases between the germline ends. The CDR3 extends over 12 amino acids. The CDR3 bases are TGTGCCAGCAGTTTACCGGAGGCCGGGCAGTATTTT. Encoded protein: CASSLPEAGQYF.

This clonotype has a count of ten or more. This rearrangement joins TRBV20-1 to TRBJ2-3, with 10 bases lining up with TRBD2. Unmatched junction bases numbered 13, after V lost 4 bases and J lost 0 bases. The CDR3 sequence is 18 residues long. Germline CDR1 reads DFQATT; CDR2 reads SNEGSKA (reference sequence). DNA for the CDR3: TGCAGTGCTACAGCTCCAGGGGCTAGCGGGGGTAGCACAGATACGCAGTATTTT. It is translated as CSATAPGASGGSTDTQYF.

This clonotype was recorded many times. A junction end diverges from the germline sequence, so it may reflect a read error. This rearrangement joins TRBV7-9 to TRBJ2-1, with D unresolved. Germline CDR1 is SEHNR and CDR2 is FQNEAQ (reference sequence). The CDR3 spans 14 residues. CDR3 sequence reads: CASSLVPGTSPRIF. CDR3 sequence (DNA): TGTGCCAGCAGCTTAGTCCCCGGCACTTCCCCTAGGATCTTC.

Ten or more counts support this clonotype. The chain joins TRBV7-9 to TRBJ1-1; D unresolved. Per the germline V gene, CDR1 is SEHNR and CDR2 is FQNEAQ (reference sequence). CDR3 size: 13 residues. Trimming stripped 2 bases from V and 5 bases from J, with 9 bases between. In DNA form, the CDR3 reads TGTGCCAGCAGCTTAATCAGTGGGACTGAAGCTTTCTTT. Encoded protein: CASSLISGTEAFF.

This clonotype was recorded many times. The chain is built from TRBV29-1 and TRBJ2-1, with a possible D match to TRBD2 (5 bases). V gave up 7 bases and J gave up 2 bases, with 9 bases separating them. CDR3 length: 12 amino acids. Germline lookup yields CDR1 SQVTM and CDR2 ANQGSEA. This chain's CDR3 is CSARGTYNEQFF. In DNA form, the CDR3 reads TGCAGCGCACGGGGAACCTACAATGAGCAGTTCTTC.

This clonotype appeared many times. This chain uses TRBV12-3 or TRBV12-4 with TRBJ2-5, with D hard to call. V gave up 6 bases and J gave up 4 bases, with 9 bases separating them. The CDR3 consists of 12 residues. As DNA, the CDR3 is TGTGCCAGCAGCTCTGTGGTAGAGACCCAGTACTTC. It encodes CASSSVVETQYF.

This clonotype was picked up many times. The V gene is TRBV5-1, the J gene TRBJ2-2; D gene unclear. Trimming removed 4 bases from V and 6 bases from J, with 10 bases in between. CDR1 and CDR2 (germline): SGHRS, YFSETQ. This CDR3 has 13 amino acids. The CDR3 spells CASSPFEPGELFF. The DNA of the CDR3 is TGCGCCAGCAGCCCCTTCGAACCCGGGGAGCTGTTTTTT.

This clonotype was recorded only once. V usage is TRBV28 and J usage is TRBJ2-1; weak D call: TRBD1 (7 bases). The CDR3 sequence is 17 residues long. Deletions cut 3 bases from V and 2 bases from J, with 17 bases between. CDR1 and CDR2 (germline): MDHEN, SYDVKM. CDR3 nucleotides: TGTGCCAGCAGTTTTCCCGGACAGGACTACGCCTACAATGAGCAGTTCTTC. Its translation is CASSFPGQDYAYNEQFF.

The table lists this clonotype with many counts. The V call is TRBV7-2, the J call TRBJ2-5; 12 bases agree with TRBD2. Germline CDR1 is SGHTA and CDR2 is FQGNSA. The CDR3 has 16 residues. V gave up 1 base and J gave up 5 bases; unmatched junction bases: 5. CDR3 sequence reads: CASSLGSTSGSETQYF. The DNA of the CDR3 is TGTGCCAGCAGCTTAGGGTCGACTAGCGGGAGTGAGACCCAGTACTTC.

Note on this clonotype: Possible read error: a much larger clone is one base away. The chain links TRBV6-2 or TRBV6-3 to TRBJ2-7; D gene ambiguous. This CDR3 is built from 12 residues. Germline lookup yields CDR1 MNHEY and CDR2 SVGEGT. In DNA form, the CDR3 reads TGTGCCAGCAGCGCCCCTTCCTACGAGCATTACTTC. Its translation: CASSAPSYEHYF.

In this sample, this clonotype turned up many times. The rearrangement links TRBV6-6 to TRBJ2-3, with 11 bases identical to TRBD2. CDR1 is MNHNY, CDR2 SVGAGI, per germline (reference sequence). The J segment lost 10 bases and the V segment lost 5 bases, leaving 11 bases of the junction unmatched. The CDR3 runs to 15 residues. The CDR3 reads CASSRLAGSPYSQYF. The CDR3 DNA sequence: TGTGCCAGCAGTCGACTAGCGGGAAGTCCCTATTCGCAGTATTTT.

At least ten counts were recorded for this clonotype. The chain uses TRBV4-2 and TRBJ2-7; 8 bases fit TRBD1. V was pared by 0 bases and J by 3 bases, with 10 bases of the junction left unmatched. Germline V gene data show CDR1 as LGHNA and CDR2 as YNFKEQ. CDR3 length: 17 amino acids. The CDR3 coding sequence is TGTGCCAGCAGCCAAGAAGCACAGGGGGTGAATGACTACGAGCAGTACTTC. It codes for CASSQEAQGVNDYEQYF.

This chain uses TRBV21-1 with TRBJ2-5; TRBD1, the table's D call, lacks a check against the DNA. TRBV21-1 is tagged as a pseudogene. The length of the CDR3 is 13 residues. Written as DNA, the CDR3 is TGTGCCAGCAGCCGCAGGGGGCAAGAGACCCAGTACTTC. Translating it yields CASSRRGQETQYF.

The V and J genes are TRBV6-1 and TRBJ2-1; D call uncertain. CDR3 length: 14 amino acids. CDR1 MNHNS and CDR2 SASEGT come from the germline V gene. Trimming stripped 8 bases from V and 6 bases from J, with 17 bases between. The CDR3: CASGFRDRSNEQFF. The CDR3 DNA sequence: TGTGCCAGCGGGTTCAGAGATCGGTCCAATGAGCAGTTCTTC.

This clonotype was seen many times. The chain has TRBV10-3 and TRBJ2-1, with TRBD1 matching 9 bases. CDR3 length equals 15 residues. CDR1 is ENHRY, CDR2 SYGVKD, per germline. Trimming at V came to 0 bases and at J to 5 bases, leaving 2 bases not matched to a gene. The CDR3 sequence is CAISESGTGNNEQFF. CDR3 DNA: TGTGCCATCAGTGAGTCTGGGACAGGGAACAATGAGCAGTTCTTC.

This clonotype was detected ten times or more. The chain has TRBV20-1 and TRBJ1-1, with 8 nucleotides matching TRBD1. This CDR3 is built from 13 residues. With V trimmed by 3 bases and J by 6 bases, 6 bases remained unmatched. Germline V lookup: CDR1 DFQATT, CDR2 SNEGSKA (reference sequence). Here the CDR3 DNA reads TGCAGTGCTAGCAGGGGGCATAGGCCTGAAGCTTTCTTT. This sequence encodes CSASRGHRPEAFF.

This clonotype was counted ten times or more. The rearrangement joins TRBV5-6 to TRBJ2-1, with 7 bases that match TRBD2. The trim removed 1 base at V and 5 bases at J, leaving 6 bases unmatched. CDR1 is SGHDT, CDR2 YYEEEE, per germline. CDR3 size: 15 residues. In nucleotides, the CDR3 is TGTGCCAGCAGCTTGTGGGGAGGGCCCAACAATGAGCAGTTCTTC. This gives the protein CASSLWGGPNNEQFF. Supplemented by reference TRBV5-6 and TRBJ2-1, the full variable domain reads DAGVTQSPTHLIKTRGQQVTLRCSPKSGHDTVSWYQQALGQGPQFIFQYYEEEERQRGNFPDRFSGHQFPNYSSELNVNALLLGDSALYLCASSLWGGPNNEQFFGPGTRLTVL.

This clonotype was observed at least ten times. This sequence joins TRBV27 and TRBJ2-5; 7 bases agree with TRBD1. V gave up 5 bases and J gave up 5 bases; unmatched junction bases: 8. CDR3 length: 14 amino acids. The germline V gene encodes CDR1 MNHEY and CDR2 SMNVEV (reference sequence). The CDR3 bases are TGTGCCAGCAGTCCCCGACAGGGAAGGGAGACCCAGTACTTC. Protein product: CASSPRQGRETQYF.

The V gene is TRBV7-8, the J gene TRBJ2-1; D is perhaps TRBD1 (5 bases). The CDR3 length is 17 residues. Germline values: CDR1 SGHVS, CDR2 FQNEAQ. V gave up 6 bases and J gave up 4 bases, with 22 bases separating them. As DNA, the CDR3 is TGTGCCAGCAGTCAGGATGTGGGCGTTGGGGCTTACAATGAGCAGTTCTTC. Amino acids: CASSQDVGVGAYNEQFF. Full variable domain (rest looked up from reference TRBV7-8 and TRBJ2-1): GAGVSQSPRYKVAKRGQDVALRCDPISGHVSLFWYQQALGQGPEFLTYFQNEAQLDKSGLPSDRFFAERPEGSVSTLKIQRTQQEDSAVYLCASSQDVGVGAYNEQFFGPGTRLTVL.

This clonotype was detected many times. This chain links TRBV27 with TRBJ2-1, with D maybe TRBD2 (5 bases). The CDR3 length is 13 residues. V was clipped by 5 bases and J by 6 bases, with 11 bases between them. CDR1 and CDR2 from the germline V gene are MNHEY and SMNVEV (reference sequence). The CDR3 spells CASSPWTGNEQFF. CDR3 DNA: TGTGCCAGCAGTCCCTGGACTGGCAATGAGCAGTTCTTC.

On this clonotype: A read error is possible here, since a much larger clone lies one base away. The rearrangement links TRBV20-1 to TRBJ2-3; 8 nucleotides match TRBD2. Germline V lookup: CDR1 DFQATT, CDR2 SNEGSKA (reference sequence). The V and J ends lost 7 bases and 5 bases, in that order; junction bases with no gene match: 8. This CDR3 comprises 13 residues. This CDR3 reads CSVIRGGKDTQYF. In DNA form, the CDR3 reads TGCAGTGTCATTCGGGGGGGCAAAGATACGCAGTATTTT.

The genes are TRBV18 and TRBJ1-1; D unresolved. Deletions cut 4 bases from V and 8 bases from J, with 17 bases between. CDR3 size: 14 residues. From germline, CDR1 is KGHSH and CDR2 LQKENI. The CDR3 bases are TGTGCCAGCTCACGTATTCCGATCTGGGAAGAAGCTTTCTTT. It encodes CASSRIPIWEEAFF.